This TCR beta chain was retrieved from a study of identical twins. This CDR3 contains 14 residues. The V and J ends lost 7 bases and 4 bases, in that order; junction bases with no gene match: 7. MiXCR, run by TCRdb on the 5' RACE reads, gives a single entry per CDR3 protein. The sample lists roughly 690,000 distinct CDR3 sequences, less than 25% occurring once. This clonotype was seen only a few times. The sample was also reused in another study, on T cells expressing NK-cell markers.

Sequenced input: PBMCs. The chain couples TRBV12-3 or TRBV12-4 to TRBJ2-3; 8 positions agree with TRBD2. The TCR was taken from a woman younger than 35 in good health. The CDR3 reads CASTPGLAADTQYF. The CDR3 DNA sequence: TGTGCCAGCACCCCCGGACTAGCTGCAGATACGCAGTATTTT.